One TCR beta chain is described in this entry. Its antigen remains unidentified. This entry belongs to a study of Tregs in tolerant kidney transplant recipients. Study results and limitations: No direct test of biological reproducibility was done here. The small number of patients limits these findings pending further validation. Activated donor B cell expansion appeared to reveal the most relevant donor-specific TCRbeta repertoire.

The protocol was immunoSEQ multiplex PCR, while the TCRdb copy is restricted to in-frame clones and leaves out a portion. The sample has some 88,000 clones; about 92% are singletons. CD4+CD25+CD127- Tregs, CD4+CD25- non-Tregs, CD4 and CD8 cells were sorted. The V gene lost 2 bases and the J gene lost 0 bases, with 25 bases spanning the gap. Germline-derived CDR1 and CDR2 are SGHDN and FVKESK. This CDR3 spans 20 amino acids. The rearrangement links TRBV14 to TRBJ2-5; a possible D gene is TRBD2 (6 bases). Material: CD8+ T cells from blood. This receptor was obtained from a human donor in good health. The CDR3 reads CASSQIRLRDARVYQETQYF. DNA of the CDR3: TGTGCCAGCAGCCAAATTCGCTTGCGGGACGCACGTGTATACCAAGAGACCCAGTACTTC.